This T cell receptor beta chain appears in the sequencing data of a study of identifying expanded T cells in peripheral blood. The CDR3 length is 15 residues. Trimming took off 4 bases at V and 0 bases at J, with 12 bases between the two ends. Germline lookup yields CDR1 SQVTM and CDR2 ANQGSEA. No infections or other immune events were documented during collection. Clones were sequenced by immunoSEQ multiplex PCR, and TCRdb holds only the in-frame ones, with some missing. The repertoire holds tens of thousands of clones, roughly 86% seen once, with approximately 4.5% in the top ten. The material sequenced was blood. This clonotype was sampled from a person aged 18 to 69 in good health. The chain links TRBV29-1 to TRBJ2-2; D unresolved. The DNA of the CDR3 is TGCAGCGTTGTTACGGCCAGTACGAACACCGGGGAGCTGTTTTTT. Its protein product is CSVVTASTNTGELFF.